What follows is one TCR beta chain and its context. Its antigen is not known. Using immunoSEQ multiplex PCR, the repertoire was profiled, and TCRdb retains in-frame clones only, with some absent. Among approximately 81,000 clones listed, around nine tenths were seen once. The source of the sample is a study of Tregs in tolerant kidney transplant recipients. Findings and caveats of the study: Activated donor B cell expansion appeared to reveal the most relevant donor-specific TCRbeta repertoire.

Recipients received nonmyeloablative bone marrow transplants from related graft donors, with transient mixed chimerism. This CDR3 comprises 15 residues. V dropped 0 bases and J dropped 4; count of bases not matched to a gene: 5. CDR1 is SGHRS and CDR2 is YFSETQ in the germline V gene. This chain connects TRBV5-1 to TRBJ1-2, with TRBD1 matching 8 bases. This clonotype was obtained from a human patient who received a combined kidney and bone marrow transplant. These T cells may partly come from the graft donor. The sequencing used CD4+ T cells from blood (PBMCs), collected 24 months after the transplant. The CDR3 region is CASSLDRQGLYGYTF. CDR3 nucleotide sequence: TGCGCCAGCAGCTTGGACCGACAGGGGCTCTATGGCTACACCTTC.